Listed here is a single T cell receptor beta chain. Its cognate antigen is unknown. The V end was cut by 3 bases, the J end by 0 bases, with 9 bases between. The germline V gene has CDR1 SGDLS and CDR2 YYNGEE. The CDR3 has 14 amino acids. The data were taken from a study of CD8+ T cells in alopecia areata. Whole-study findings and limits: Patients shared TCRs less clearly than mice did, possibly owing to HLA.

Reverse transcription of extracted RNA yielded cDNA, which provided the sequencing template. Produced via immunoSEQ multiplex PCR; TCRdb's table is partial and in-frame only. This table holds about 130,000 clones, roughly three fifths found once. This chain joins TRBV9 and TRBJ2-5; D call uncertain. The receptor was isolated from a human donor with alopecia areata. The sample in question was CD4+ T cells sorted from blood, obtained at week 0. The CDR3 DNA reads as TGTGCCAGCAGCGGAATGGGGAACCAAGAGACCCAGTACTTC. It yields the protein CASSGMGNQETQYF.